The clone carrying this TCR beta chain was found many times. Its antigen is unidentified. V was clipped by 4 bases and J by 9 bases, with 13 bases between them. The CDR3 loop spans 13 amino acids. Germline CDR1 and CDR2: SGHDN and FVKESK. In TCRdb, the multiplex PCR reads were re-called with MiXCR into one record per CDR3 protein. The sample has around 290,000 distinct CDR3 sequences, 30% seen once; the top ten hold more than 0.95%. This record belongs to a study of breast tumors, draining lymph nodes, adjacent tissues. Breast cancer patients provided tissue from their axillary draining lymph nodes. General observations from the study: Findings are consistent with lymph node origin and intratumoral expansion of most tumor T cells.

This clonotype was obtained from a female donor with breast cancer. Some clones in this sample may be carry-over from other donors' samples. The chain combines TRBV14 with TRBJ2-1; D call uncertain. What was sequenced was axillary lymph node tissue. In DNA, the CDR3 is TGTGCCAGCAGCCGATCTAATTCCGGTGAGCAGTTCTTC. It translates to CASSRSNSGEQFF.